This T cell receptor (beta chain) was profiled in a study of OX40 agonist ivuxolimab in advanced cancers. For this clone: The antigen is unknown.

This table comes from immunoSEQ multiplex PCR, and its TCRdb copy is limited to in-frame clones, with some not included. Among around 67,000 clones listed, 70% to 90% were seen once. Study-level findings and limits: In CD8+ T cells, expanded clones were on average more numerous than in CD4+. Blood T cells, both CD4+ and CD8+, expanded clonally by week 6 at 0.1 to 3.0 mg/kg.

The CDR3 loop spans 12 amino acids. The ends were cut back, 4 bases at V and 4 bases at J, with 8 bases in the middle. Per germline, CDR1 SGHKS and CDR2 YYEKEE (reference sequence). This clonotype was obtained from an adult with an advanced solid tumor such as melanoma, head and neck, liver or kidney cancer. The chain links TRBV5-5 to TRBJ1-2; tentative D call: TRBD1 (5 bases). Sample: CD4+ or CD8+ T cells sorted from blood, taken in a trial of the OX40 agonist ivuxolimab. Here the CDR3 reads CASSVDSYGYTF. The CDR3 bases are TGTGCCAGCAGCGTAGACAGCTATGGCTACACCTTC.